One sample yielded the 29 T cell receptor beta chains listed below, sequenced in a study of blood T cell repertoires in COVID-19. Repertoires were generated with immunoSEQ multiplex PCR, while TCRdb's copy carries only in-frame clones and drops some. The top ten hold approximately 6.1% of the sample, which has some 200,000 clones, around 84% seen once. Sequencing input: peripheral blood. The receptors originated from an elderly man with acute or convalescent COVID-19.

This chain connects TRBV7-9 to TRBJ1-1; D remains ambiguous. The CDR3 spans 14 residues. From germline, CDR1 is SEHNR and CDR2 FQNEAQ (reference sequence). Trimming stripped 2 bases from V and 1 base from J, with 8 bases between. The CDR3 sequence is CASSLTRENTEAFF. The CDR3 coding sequence is TGTGCCAGCAGCTTAACTCGAGAGAACACTGAAGCTTTCTTT.

The chain combines TRBV2 with TRBJ2-7; 7 bases are a match to TRBD2. The CDR3 extends over 13 amino acids. The junction had 9 bases not matched to a gene; V was cut back by 7 bases and J by 6 bases. Germline CDR1 reads SNHLY; CDR2 reads FYNNEI. Here the CDR3 reads CASTGGGGSEQYF. The CDR3 DNA reads TGTGCCAGCACTGGGGGGGGAGGGAGCGAGCAGTACTTC.

This chain links TRBV5-1 with TRBJ1-4, with TRBD1 as a possible D gene (6 bases). This CDR3 contains 17 residues. Germline CDR1 and CDR2: SGHRS and YFSETQ. V lost 0 bases and J 4 bases, leaving 16 bases between the germline ends. The CDR3 coding sequence is TGCGCCAGCAGCTTGGTTGGGGGCGGACCCCTTAATGAAAAACTGTTTTTT. Amino acids: CASSLVGGGPLNEKLFF.

The rearrangement uses TRBV11-2 and TRBJ2-3, with 8 bases lining up with TRBD2. The CDR3 runs to 15 residues. The V gene's germline CDR1 is SGHAT and CDR2 FQNNGV. Trimming removed 4 bases from V and 4 bases from J; junction bases left unmatched: 7. CDR3 nucleotides: TGTGCCAGCAGCTGGAGCGGGAGCGAGGCAGATACGCAGTATTTT. This translates into CASSWSGSEADTQYF.

This clone was counted once. The CDR3 loop is CASSPQRVQANTGELFF. The CDR3 DNA reads as TGTGCCAGCTCCCCCCAGAGGGTTCAAGCGAACACCGGGGAGCTGTTTTTT. The V call is TRBV18, the J call TRBJ2-2; perhaps TRBD2 as D (5 bases). CDR3 length equals 17 residues. Trimming shortened V by 6 bases and J by 0 bases, and 17 bases separated the two germline ends. Germline-derived CDR1 and CDR2 are KGHSH and LQKENI.

This clone was observed a few times. The chain joins TRBV4-1 to TRBJ2-1; a possible D gene is TRBD2 (7 bases). Trimming removed 4 bases from V and 6 bases from J, with 16 bases in between. Germline V gene sequence: CDR1 MGHRA, CDR2 YSYEKL. This CDR3 has 15 amino acids. Here the CDR3 reads CASSPGDREVNEQFF. The CDR3 DNA sequence: TGCGCCAGCAGCCCAGGGGACCGGGAGGTCAATGAGCAGTTCTTC.

The chain has TRBV4-3 and TRBJ2-1, with TRBD2 identical over 8 bases. J gave up 0 bases and V 4 bases, and 11 bases lay outside the gene matches. The germline CDR1 and CDR2 sequences are LGHNA and YSLEER. The CDR3 has 18 residues. The CDR3 coding sequence is TGCGCCAGCAGCCTAAGACTGACTAGCGTGAGCTCCTACAATGAGCAGTTCTTC. The encoded protein is CASSLRLTSVSSYNEQFF.

This chain links TRBV7-8 with TRBJ1-4, with D possibly matching TRBD1 (6 bases). Trimming removed 4 bases at V and 0 bases at J, with 9 bases between. This CDR3 spans 15 amino acids. Germline V lookup: CDR1 SGHVS, CDR2 FQNEAQ. This CDR3 reads CASSSNRATNEKLFF. The CDR3 DNA follows: TGTGCCAGCAGCTCAAACAGGGCAACTAATGAAAAACTGTTTTTT.

The chain uses TRBV19 and TRBJ1-2; 9 bases line up with TRBD1. CDR3 length equals 13 residues. J lost 10 bases, V lost 4 bases, and 7 bases had no gene match. Germline loops: CDR1 LNHDA, CDR2 SQIVND (reference sequence). CDR3 in amino acids: CASSRGQGVYYTF. The CDR3, as DNA: TGTGCCAGTAGTAGGGGACAGGGAGTCTACTACACCTTC. Together with reference TRBV19 and TRBJ1-2, the CDR3 gives the full variable domain: DGGITQSPKYLFRKEGQNVTLSCEQNLNHDAMYWYRQDPGQGLRLIYYSQIVNDFQKGDIAEGYSVSREKKESFPLTVTSAQKNPTAFYLCASSRGQGVYYTFGSGTRLTVV.

V usage is TRBV5-4 and J usage is TRBJ2-5; 8 bases are shared with TRBD2. Germline CDR1 reads SGHNT; CDR2 reads YYREEE (reference sequence). The J segment lost 5 bases and the V segment lost 4 bases, leaving 10 bases of the junction unmatched. The CDR3 totals 15 residues. The CDR3 reads CASSRLIAGRETQYF. The CDR3 DNA sequence: TGTGCCAGCAGCCGCCTCATAGCGGGAAGGGAGACCCAGTACTTC.

Only one count was recorded for this clone. The chain employs TRBV28 and TRBJ2-3; 8 bases are shared with TRBD2. The CDR3 is 14 amino acids. Germline values: CDR1 MDHEN, CDR2 SYDVKM. The trim removed 6 bases at V and 2 bases at J, leaving 4 bases unmatched. Here the CDR3 reads CASRGTRVTDTQYF. CDR3 nucleotides: TGTGCCAGCAGAGGGACTAGGGTCACAGATACGCAGTATTTT.

The genes are TRBV2 and TRBJ2-6; D is undetermined. The CDR3 sequence is 16 residues long. Looked up from germline, CDR1 is SNHLY and CDR2 is FYNNEI. V lost 3 bases and J 0 bases, leaving 9 bases between the germline ends. The CDR3 region has the DNA TGTGCCAGCAGTGACAGTTGGAGCTCTGGGGCCAACGTCCTGACTTTC. It is translated as CASSDSWSSGANVLTF.

The J gene is TRBJ2-7, the V gene TRBV28; 8 bases are shared with TRBD1. The J segment lost 7 bases and the V segment lost 3 bases, leaving 5 bases of the junction unmatched. CDR1 is MDHEN, CDR2 SYDVKM, per germline. The CDR3 has 13 residues. The DNA of the CDR3 is TGTGCCAGCAGTTTGACAGGGACAGGAGAGCAGTACTTC. Amino acid sequence: CASSLTGTGEQYF.

This clone has just one count. The chain joins TRBV24-1 to TRBJ2-2; D may be TRBD2 (6 bases). Germline assignment: CDR1 KGHDR and CDR2 SFDVKD. V dropped 0 bases and J dropped 3 bases, with 13 bases sitting between them. This CDR3 comprises 17 residues. The DNA for the CDR3 is TGTGCCACCAGTGATTTGCGCGGAGGGTGGGACACCGGGGAGCTGTTTTTT. This translates into CATSDLRGGWDTGELFF.

V usage is TRBV24-1 and J usage is TRBJ1-4; the D gene is possibly TRBD1 (6 bases). The CDR3 is made up of 14 amino acids. The V end was cut by 2 bases, the J end by 8 bases, with 11 bases between. From germline, CDR1 is KGHDR and CDR2 SFDVKD. The CDR3 DNA reads TGTGCCACCAGTGATTGGGGGGGCTGGGAAAAACTGTTTTTT. Translating gives CATSDWGGWEKLFF.

The J gene is TRBJ2-3, the V gene TRBV18; 13 bases match TRBD2. This CDR3 contains 16 residues. Germline-derived CDR1 and CDR2 are KGHSH and LQKENI. J was trimmed by 4 bases and V by 3 bases; bases with no gene match: 4. The CDR3 is CASSPRTSGSADTQYF. DNA of the CDR3: TGTGCCAGCTCACCCCGGACTAGCGGGAGCGCAGATACGCAGTATTTT.

The chain is built from TRBV11-2 and TRBJ2-1, with D possibly matching TRBD2 (6 bases). Germline V CDR1 and CDR2: SGHAT, FQNNGV. The CDR3 is 17 amino acids. Trimming took 1 base from V and 8 from J, leaving 21 bases between them. CDR3 sequence: CASSLAPPVGGTYEQFF. CDR3 in DNA: TGTGCCAGCAGCTTAGCCCCCCCGGTCGGGGGTACCTATGAGCAGTTCTTC.

The chain recombines TRBV18 with TRBJ2-2, with 10 bases lining up with TRBD1. The germline V gene encodes CDR1 KGHSH and CDR2 LQKENI. There are 16 residues in the CDR3. V lost 4 bases to trimming and J lost 5 bases; unmatched junction nucleotides: 7. CDR3 sequence reads: CASSQTGGATTGELFF. In DNA form, the CDR3 reads TGTGCCAGCTCACAGACAGGGGGCGCAACGACCGGGGAGCTGTTTTTT.

This chain connects TRBV11-3 to TRBJ2-1; D not resolved. V lost 5 bases, J lost 7 bases, and 9 bases lay in between. CDR3 size: 12 residues. CDR1 SGHNT and CDR2 YENEEA come from the germline V gene. The CDR3, as DNA: TGTGCCAGCAGCCCCGAGTCGAATGAGCAGTTCTTC. Translating gives CASSPESNEQFF.

This clone has more than one count but fewer than ten. This chain links TRBV5-6 with TRBJ1-1; D not certain. Germline V gene data show CDR1 as SGHDT and CDR2 as YYEEEE. This CDR3 has 13 residues. V was pared by 1 base and J by 2 bases, with 6 bases between. CDR3 nucleotide sequence: TGTGCCAGCAGCTTGCGGGGAAACACTGAAGCTTTCTTT. Protein sequence: CASSLRGNTEAFF.

This chain connects TRBV6-5 to TRBJ1-2; 7 bases are shared with TRBD1. V lost 0 bases to trimming and J lost 0 bases; unmatched junction nucleotides: 4. This CDR3 spans 16 amino acids. Looked up from germline, CDR1 is MNHEY and CDR2 is SVGAGI. CDR3 coding DNA: TGTGCCAGCAGTTACTCGAGAACAGGGGCTAACTATGGCTACACCTTC. It is translated as CASSYSRTGANYGYTF.

The CDR3 DNA is TGTGCCAGCAAAAAACAGGGAATAGATACGCAGTATTTT. This translates into CASKKQGIDTQYF. This chain connects TRBV12-3 or TRBV12-4 to TRBJ2-3; maybe TRBD1 (6 bases). CDR3 size: 13 residues. V gave up 7 bases and J gave up 5 bases, with 13 bases separating them.

V and J are TRBV28 and TRBJ2-3, with 9 bases identical to TRBD2. The CDR3 length is 18 residues. The V segment lost 6 bases and the J segment 0 bases; nucleotides outside the gene matches: 13. Germline V gene sequence: CDR1 MDHEN, CDR2 SYDVKM. The CDR3, as DNA: TGTGCCAGCAGGATGGGGGGCGGGAGGGCCACTAGCACAGATACGCAGTATTTT. Translation gives CASRMGGGRATSTDTQYF.

The chain couples TRBV11-3 to TRBJ2-1; no clear D. V was shortened by 5 bases and J by 9 bases, with 20 bases between the two germline ends. The germline CDR1 and CDR2 sequences are SGHNT and YENEEA. The CDR3 is 15 residues long. The CDR3, as DNA: TGTGCCAGCAGCCCGGCGTCCGGAGACGATGGTGAGCAGTTCTTC. Translation: CASSPASGDDGEQFF.

This chain joins TRBV28 and TRBJ2-1, with 7 bases fitting TRBD1. From germline, CDR1 is MDHEN and CDR2 SYDVKM. Trimming cost V 9 bases and J 9 bases; bases outside gene matches: 5. The CDR3 is 11 amino acids. The CDR3 bases are TGTGCCAGTGACAGGGATGGTGAGCAGTTCTTC. This sequence encodes CASDRDGEQFF.

The chain joins TRBV5-1 to TRBJ2-5; weak D call: TRBD1 (5 bases). The germline V gene has CDR1 SGHRS and CDR2 YFSETQ. V lost 4 bases to trimming and J lost 1 base, with 20 bases between them. CDR3 length equals 17 residues. The CDR3 region has the DNA TGCGCCAGCAGCCGATCTATTGAGGCTAGGGGCCAAGAGACCCAGTACTTC. This encodes CASSRSIEARGQETQYF.

The chain is built from TRBV5-5 and TRBJ2-1; 8 bases match TRBD1. V lost 0 bases, J lost 4 bases, and 3 bases stayed unmatched. There are 15 residues in the CDR3. CDR1 is SGHKS, CDR2 YYEKEE, per germline (reference sequence). The CDR3 reads CASSLGQGTYNEQFF. The CDR3 DNA follows: TGTGCCAGCAGCTTGGGACAGGGGACATACAATGAGCAGTTCTTC. The full variable domain, its missing parts supplied by reference TRBV5-5 and TRBJ2-1, is DAGVTQSPTHLIKTRGQQVTLRCSPISGHKSVSWYQQVLGQGPQFIFQYYEKEERGRGNFPDRFSARQFPNYSSELNVNALLLGDSALYLCASSLGQGTYNEQFFGPGTRLTVL.

The chain is built from TRBV6-6 and TRBJ2-1, with 8 bases lining up with TRBD1. The ends lost 6 bases at V and 9 bases at J; junction bases unmatched: 10. The CDR3 covers 14 residues. Germline CDR1 is MNHNY and CDR2 is SVGAGI (reference sequence). CDR3: CASSLGQGRAEQFF. The CDR3 DNA reads TGTGCCAGCAGCCTTGGACAGGGCAGGGCTGAGCAGTTCTTC.

This clone appeared a few times. The chain recombines TRBV27 with TRBJ1-6, with D unresolved. The length of the CDR3 is 14 residues. Germline loops: CDR1 MNHEY, CDR2 SMNVEV (reference sequence). Deletions cut 6 bases from V and 10 bases from J, with 16 bases between. CDR3 loop: CASRFGRGGSPLHF. The DNA for the CDR3 is TGTGCCAGCAGGTTTGGTCGGGGTGGCTCACCCCTCCACTTT.